The sequence of this T cell receptor (beta chain) was determined in a study of blood T cells in healthy people across ages. Whole-study results and caveats: A greater number of naive CD4+ cells and higher diversity distinguished long-lived donors from aged donors.

As regards this clonotype: Its specificity is unknown.

The CDR3 consists of 15 residues. Germline trimming cut 2 bases from V and 3 bases from J; bases unmatched to any gene: 6. CDR1 is MGHRA and CDR2 is YSYEKL in the germline V gene. Alongside a J-beta primer mix, a sample-barcoded 5' primer served in a second PCR lasting about 7 to 11 cycles. One entry per CDR3 protein, called by TCRdb with MiXCR from the 5' RACE reads. The sample lists around 1.5 million distinct CDR3 sequences, about 31% occurring once. The sequenced sample consisted of blood. The TCR comes from a woman younger than 45 in good health. The genes are TRBV4-1 and TRBJ1-1, with 7 bases that match TRBD1. The CDR3 bases are TGCGCCAGCAGCCAATTACCCCAGGGGGACACTGAAGCTTTCTTT. Its protein product is CASSQLPQGDTEAFF.